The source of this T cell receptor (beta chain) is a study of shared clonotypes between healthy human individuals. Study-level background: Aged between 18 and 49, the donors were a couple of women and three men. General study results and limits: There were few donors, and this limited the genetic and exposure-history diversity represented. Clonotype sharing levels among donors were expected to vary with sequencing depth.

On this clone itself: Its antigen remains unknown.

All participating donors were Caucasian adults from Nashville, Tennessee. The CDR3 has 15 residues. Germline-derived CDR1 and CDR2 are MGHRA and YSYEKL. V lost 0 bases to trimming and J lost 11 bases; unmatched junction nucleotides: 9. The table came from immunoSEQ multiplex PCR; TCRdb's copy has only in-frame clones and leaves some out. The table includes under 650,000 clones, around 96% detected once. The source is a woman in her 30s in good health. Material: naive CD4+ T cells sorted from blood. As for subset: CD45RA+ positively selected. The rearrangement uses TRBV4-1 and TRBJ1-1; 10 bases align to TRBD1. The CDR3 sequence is CASSQDRGQGRRAFF. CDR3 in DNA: TGCGCCAGCAGCCAAGATCGGGGACAGGGGCGAAGGGCTTTCTTT.